The 12 T cell receptor beta chains below were found in one sample sequenced in a study of cytomegalovirus exposure and HLA in healthy donors. Measured with immunoSEQ multiplex PCR; TCRdb has only the in-frame clones, and not every one. The table includes about 79,000 clones, roughly 93% detected once. The sequenced sample consisted of PBMCs. The receptors shown here come from a woman in her 30s in good health and CMV-seronegative.

The CDR3 spells CASGGDTETQYF. The CDR3 region has the DNA TGTGCCAGCGGGGGGGACACGGAGACCCAGTACTTC. The V call is TRBV7-9, the J call TRBJ2-5, with D possibly being TRBD2 (7 bases). The V end lost 8 bases, the J end lost 5 bases, and 12 bases lay between the germline ends. The germline V gene encodes CDR1 SEHNR and CDR2 FQNEAQ (reference sequence). The CDR3 contains 12 residues.

The gene calls are TRBV18 and TRBJ2-1, with no clear D. In germline, CDR1 is KGHSH, CDR2 LQKENI. The CDR3 is 17 amino acids. V was pared by 1 base and J by 0 bases, with 13 bases between. CDR3 loop: CASSPRSGESSYNEQFF. DNA of the CDR3: TGTGCCAGCTCACCACGGTCGGGTGAAAGCTCCTACAATGAGCAGTTCTTC.

The V and J genes are TRBV19 and TRBJ1-5, with 7 bases lining up with TRBD1. V dropped 3 bases and J dropped 2; count of bases not matched to a gene: 7. Germline V gene data show CDR1 as LNHDA and CDR2 as SQIVND (reference sequence). CDR3 size: 16 residues. In nucleotides, the CDR3 is TGTGCCAGTAGTATCGCTTCCGACAGGGGCAATCAGCCCCAGCATTTT. Translation: CASSIASDRGNQPQHF.

CDR3 nucleotides: TGTGCCAGCAGCTTTGGCAGGGGAGAGACCCAGTACTTC. Translating it yields CASSFGRGETQYF. The chain carries TRBV7-9 and TRBJ2-5, with D perhaps TRBD1 (6 bases). The CDR3 runs 13 residues. Trimming left V 3 bases short and J 4 bases short, with 9 bases between. Germline lookup yields CDR1 SEHNR and CDR2 FQNEAQ (reference sequence).

This chain connects TRBV15 to TRBJ1-4, with D possibly being TRBD1 (5 bases). The V end was cut by 2 bases, the J end by 7 bases, with 11 bases between. The length of the CDR3 is 14 residues. Germline V CDR1 and CDR2: LNHNV, YYDKDF (reference sequence). The CDR3 sequence: CATSRQGFAEKLFF. The DNA of the CDR3 is TGTGCCACCAGCAGACAGGGATTCGCTGAAAAACTGTTTTTT.

The chain links TRBV5-1 to TRBJ2-7; 7 nucleotides match TRBD1. Germline CDR1 is SGHRS and CDR2 is YFSETQ. With 4 bases clipped from V and 0 bases from J, the junction kept 10 bases outside the gene matches. This CDR3 has 16 residues. The CDR3 loop is CASSPNSGTASYEQYF. The CDR3 bases are TGCGCCAGCAGCCCCAACTCCGGGACAGCCTCCTACGAGCAGTACTTC.

The chain has TRBV2 and TRBJ2-4; 14 bases match TRBD2. The V and J ends lost 2 bases and 3 bases, in that order; junction bases with no gene match: 9. From germline, CDR1 is SNHLY and CDR2 FYNNEI. The CDR3 has 19 residues. The CDR3 DNA is TGTGCCAGCAGTGAAAGGGTTTTCGGACTAGCGGGGGGCAAAAACATTCAGTACTTC. It encodes CASSERVFGLAGGKNIQYF.

The chain employs TRBV29-1 and TRBJ2-5; D gene ambiguous. The germline V gene encodes CDR1 SQVTM and CDR2 ANQGSEA. The CDR3 sequence is 11 residues long. V was clipped by 4 bases and J by 3 bases, with 6 bases between them. CDR3 DNA sequence: TGCAGCGTTGCCGTAGAAGAGACCCAGTACTTC. It specifies CSVAVEETQYF.

This sequence joins TRBV4-1 and TRBJ2-7; D may be TRBD1 (5 bases). Trimming took 3 bases from V and 0 from J, leaving 6 bases between them. The CDR3 has 13 residues. The V gene's germline CDR1 is MGHRA and CDR2 YSYEKL. The CDR3 spells CASSHQGSYEQYF. The CDR3 DNA reads TGCGCCAGCAGCCATCAGGGCTCCTACGAGCAGTACTTC.

The V gene is TRBV5-1, the J gene TRBJ2-1; 7 bases map to TRBD1. Germline assignment: CDR1 SGHRS and CDR2 YFSETQ. V shed 0 bases and J 7 bases; nucleotides not matched to a gene: 7. The CDR3 has 15 residues. The CDR3 nucleotides read TGCGCCAGCAGCTTGGACAGGGGCCCAGATAATGAGCAGTTCTTC. Its protein product is CASSLDRGPDNEQFF.

This clone was seen just once. This rearrangement joins TRBV6-6 to TRBJ2-1; 7 positions match TRBD1. Germline lookup yields CDR1 MNHNY and CDR2 SVGAGI (reference sequence). This CDR3 spans 16 amino acids. Trimming cost V 4 bases and J 4 bases; bases outside gene matches: 10. In DNA, the CDR3 is TGTGCCAGCAGTTCTACGGGACAGCCCTGGTACAATGAGCAGTTCTTC. This sequence encodes CASSSTGQPWYNEQFF.

V usage is TRBV2 and J usage is TRBJ2-1, with 7 positions matching TRBD2. The length of the CDR3 is 15 residues. CDR1 and CDR2 from the germline V gene are SNHLY and FYNNEI. V trimming: 0 bases; J trimming: 2 bases; junction bases outside the gene matches: 1. CDR3 loop: CASSEAGGPYNEQFF. The CDR3 nucleotides read TGTGCCAGCAGTGAAGCGGGAGGGCCCTACAATGAGCAGTTCTTC. The complete variable domain, with remaining parts taken from reference TRBV2 and TRBJ2-1, reads EPEVTQTPSHQVTQMGQEVILRCVPISNHLYFYWYRQILGQKVEFLVSFYNNEISEKSEIFDDQFSVERPDGSNFTLKIRSTKLEDSAMYFCASSEAGGPYNEQFFGPGTRLTVL.